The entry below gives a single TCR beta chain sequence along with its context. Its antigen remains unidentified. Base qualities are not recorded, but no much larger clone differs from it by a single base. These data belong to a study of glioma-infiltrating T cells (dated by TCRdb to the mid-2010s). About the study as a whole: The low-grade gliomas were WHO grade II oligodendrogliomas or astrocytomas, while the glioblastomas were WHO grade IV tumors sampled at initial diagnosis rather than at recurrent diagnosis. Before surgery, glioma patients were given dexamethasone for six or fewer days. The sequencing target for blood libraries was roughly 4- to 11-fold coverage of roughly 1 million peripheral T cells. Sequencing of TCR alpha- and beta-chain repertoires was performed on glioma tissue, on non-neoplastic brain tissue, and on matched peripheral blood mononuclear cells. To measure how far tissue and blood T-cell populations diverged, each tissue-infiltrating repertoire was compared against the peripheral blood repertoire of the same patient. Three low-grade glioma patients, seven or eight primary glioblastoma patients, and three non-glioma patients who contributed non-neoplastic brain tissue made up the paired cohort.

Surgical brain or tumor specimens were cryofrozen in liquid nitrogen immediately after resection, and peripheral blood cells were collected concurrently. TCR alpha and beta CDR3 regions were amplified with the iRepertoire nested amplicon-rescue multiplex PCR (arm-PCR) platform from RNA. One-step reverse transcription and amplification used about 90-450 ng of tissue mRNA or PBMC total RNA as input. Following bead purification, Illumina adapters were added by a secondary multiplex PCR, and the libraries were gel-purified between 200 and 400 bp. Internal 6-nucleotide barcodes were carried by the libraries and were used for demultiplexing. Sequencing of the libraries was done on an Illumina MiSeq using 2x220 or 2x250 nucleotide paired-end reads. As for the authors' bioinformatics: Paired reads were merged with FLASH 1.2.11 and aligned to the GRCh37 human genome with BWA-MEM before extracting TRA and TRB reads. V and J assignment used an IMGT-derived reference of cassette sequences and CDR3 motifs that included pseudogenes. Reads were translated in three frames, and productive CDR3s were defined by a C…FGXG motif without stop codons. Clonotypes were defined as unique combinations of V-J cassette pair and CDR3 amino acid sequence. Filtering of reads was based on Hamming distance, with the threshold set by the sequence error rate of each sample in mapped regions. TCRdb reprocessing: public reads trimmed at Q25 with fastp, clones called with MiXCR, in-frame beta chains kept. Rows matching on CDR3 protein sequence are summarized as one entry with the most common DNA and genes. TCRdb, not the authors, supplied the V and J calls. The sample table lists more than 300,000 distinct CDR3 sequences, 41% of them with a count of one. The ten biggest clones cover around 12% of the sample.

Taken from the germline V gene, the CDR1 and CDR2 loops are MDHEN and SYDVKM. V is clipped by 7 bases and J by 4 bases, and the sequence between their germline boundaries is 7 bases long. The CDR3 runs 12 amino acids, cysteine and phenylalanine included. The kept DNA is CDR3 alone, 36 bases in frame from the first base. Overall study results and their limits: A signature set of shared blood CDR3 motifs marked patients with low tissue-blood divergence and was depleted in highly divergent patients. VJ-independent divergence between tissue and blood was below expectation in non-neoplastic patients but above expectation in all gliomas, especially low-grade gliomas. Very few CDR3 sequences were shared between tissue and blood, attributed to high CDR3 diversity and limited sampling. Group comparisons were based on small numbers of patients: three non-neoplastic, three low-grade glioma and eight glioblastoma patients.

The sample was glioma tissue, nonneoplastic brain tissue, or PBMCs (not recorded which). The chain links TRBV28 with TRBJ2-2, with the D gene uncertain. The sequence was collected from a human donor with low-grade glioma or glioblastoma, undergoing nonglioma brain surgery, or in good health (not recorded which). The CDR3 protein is CASTPLTGELFF. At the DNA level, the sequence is TGTGCCAGCACCCCCCTCACCGGGGAGCTGTTTTTT.